This T cell receptor beta chain was found in a study of regulatory T cells in long-lasting Graves disease. Assembly of TCR beta libraries relied on iRepertoire HTBI primers together with Arm-PCR of CDR3 regions. TCRdb re-called the multiplex PCR reads with MiXCR, one entry per CDR3 protein. The sample comprises about 430,000 distinct CDR3 sequences, approximately 22% of which are singletons, and over 11% rests with the top ten. This clonotype was picked up many times. Its antigen is not known. Between the trimmed V and J ends, which lost 0 bases and 3 bases, there was a span of 9 bases. Per germline, CDR1 MNHEY and CDR2 SVGAGI. This CDR3 is built from 14 residues. Time point reported: persistent/refractory GD, antithyroid drugs over 5 years with positive TRAb. Construction of the TCR library relied on RNA isolated from PBMCs. Study-wide findings and caveats: New patients shared 800 to 1,000 public clonotypes, and persistent patients shared more, with under 3,000.

The V and J genes are TRBV6-5 and TRBJ2-7, with D possibly being TRBD1 (6 bases). The source material was peripheral blood mononuclear cells (PBMCs), sampled when the disease was refractory, from a patient treated with antithyroid drugs. This TCR was sampled from a female donor with Graves disease. DNA for the CDR3: TGTGCCAGCAGTTACTCGAACAGGGACTACGAGCAGTACTTC. Protein: CASSYSNRDYEQYF.